Following are 7 T cell receptor beta chains from one sample sequenced in a study of regulatory T cells in long-lasting Graves disease listed by TCRdb under 2021. Library preparation employed multiplex PCR. Sequencing was carried out with an Illumina HiSeq 4000. To build TCR beta libraries, CDR3 regions were amplified by Arm-PCR using iRepertoire HTBI primers. TCRdb cleaned the public reads at Q25 with fastp, built clones with MiXCR and kept in-frame beta chains. Merged by CDR3 protein, the rows form single entries marked with the most common genes and DNA. This sample is represented by roughly 420,000 distinct CDR3 sequences; about 17% of them were singletons. The ten top clones hold roughly a tenth of the sample. What the time point label conveys for this sample: newly diagnosed GD, antithyroid drugs for less than 3 months. For both TCR sequencing and RNA sequencing, RNA was extracted from PBMCs in TRIzol.

These data were also reused for a study on T cells in Graves' hyperthyroidism and ophthalmopathy.

This specimen consisted of peripheral blood mononuclear cells (PBMCs), obtained at new diagnosis, from a patient treated with antithyroid drugs. The receptors come from a woman aged 25 to 39 with Graves disease. Donor details come from another sample of the same person, matched by shared clones.

This clonotype occurred a few times. This chain joins TRBV19 and TRBJ2-5, with D possibly matching TRBD2 (6 bases). The CDR3 has 15 amino acids. Germline CDR1 is LNHDA and CDR2 is SQIVND (reference sequence). V was clipped by 4 bases and J by 3 bases, with 15 bases between them. The chain's CDR3 is CASSTLTSTKETQYF. In DNA, the CDR3 is TGTGCCAGTAGTACCTTGACTAGTACCAAAGAGACCCAGTACTTC.

This clonotype was seen repeatedly, ten times or more. The chain uses TRBV2 and TRBJ2-2; maybe TRBD2 (6 bases). CDR3 length: 16 residues. Germline V gene sequence: CDR1 SNHLY, CDR2 FYNNEI. Between the trimmed V and J ends, which lost 7 bases and 1 base, there was a span of 16 bases. The CDR3 DNA reads TGTGCCAGCAAATCTCGGAGGGCGGTGAACACCGGGGAGCTGTTTTTT. Translation: CASKSRRAVNTGELFF.

This clonotype appeared many times. The chain joins TRBV11-2 to TRBJ1-3; D unresolved. The CDR3 length is 18 residues. The germline V gene has CDR1 SGHAT and CDR2 FQNNGV. Trimming shortened V by 1 base and J by 1 base, and 17 bases separated the two germline ends. The CDR3 DNA follows: TGTGCCAGCAGCTTAGCGCCCGGGTCGGGGTTTTCTGGAAACACCATATATTTT. It codes for CASSLAPGSGFSGNTIYF.

This clonotype was observed a handful of times. The CDR3 coding sequence is TGTGCCAGCAGCTTGGCGGGGATGACCAGCTATGGCTACACCTTC. It specifies CASSLAGMTSYGYTF. This sequence joins TRBV5-5 and TRBJ1-2; D remains unclear. CDR1 SGHKS and CDR2 YYEKEE come from the germline V gene (reference sequence). Trimming pared 0 bases from V and 4 bases from J, leaving 13 bases between. The CDR3 runs to 15 residues.

This clonotype was observed many times. J is TRBJ1-5 and V is TRBV2; D gene uncertain. Germline V gives CDR1 SNHLY, CDR2 FYNNEI. V was pared by 6 bases and J by 0 bases, with 15 bases between. The CDR3 loop spans 16 amino acids. This CDR3 is CASSEPTVHSNQPQHF. For the CDR3, the DNA is TGTGCCAGCAGCGAACCAACAGTACATAGCAATCAGCCCCAGCATTTT.

This clonotype occurred many times. The chain carries TRBV28 and TRBJ2-7, with D possibly being TRBD2 (5 bases). The CDR3 is made up of 13 amino acids. The germline gives CDR1 MDHEN, CDR2 SYDVKM. The V end was cut by 7 bases, the J end by 2 bases, with 12 bases between. The CDR3 DNA is TGTGCCAGCACTGCGGGTAGCCCCTACGAGCAGTACTTC. It yields the protein CASTAGSPYEQYF.

This clonotype turned up a few times. J is TRBJ2-1 and V is TRBV29-1; TRBD2 is a possible D gene (6 bases). The germline V and J ends were trimmed by 4 bases and 6 bases, with 16 bases remaining between them. The CDR3 is 14 residues long. Germline V gene lookup returns CDR1 SQVTM and CDR2 ANQGSEA. DNA of the CDR3: TGCAGCGTTGTAATAATAAAGGGAGGCAATGAGCAGTTCTTC. Its protein product is CSVVIIKGGNEQFF.